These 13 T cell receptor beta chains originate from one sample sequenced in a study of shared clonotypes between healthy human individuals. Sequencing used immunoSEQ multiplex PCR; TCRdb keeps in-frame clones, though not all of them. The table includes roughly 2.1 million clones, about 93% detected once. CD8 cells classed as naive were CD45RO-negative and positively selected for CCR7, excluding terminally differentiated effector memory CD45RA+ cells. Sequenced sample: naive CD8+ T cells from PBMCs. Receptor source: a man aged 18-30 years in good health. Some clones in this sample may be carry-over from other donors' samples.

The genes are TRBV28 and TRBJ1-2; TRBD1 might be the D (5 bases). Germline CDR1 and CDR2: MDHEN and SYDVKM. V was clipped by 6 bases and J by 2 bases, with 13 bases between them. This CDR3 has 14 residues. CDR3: CASSPRTTNYGYTF. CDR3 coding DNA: TGTGCCAGCAGCCCGAGGACAACCAACTATGGCTACACCTTC.

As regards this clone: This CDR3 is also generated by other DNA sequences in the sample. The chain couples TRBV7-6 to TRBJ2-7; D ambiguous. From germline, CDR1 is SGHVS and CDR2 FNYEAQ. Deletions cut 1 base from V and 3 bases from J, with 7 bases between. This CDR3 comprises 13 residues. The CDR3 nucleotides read TGTGCCAGCAGCTTAGGGCAGCTCTACGAGCAGTACTTC. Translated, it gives CASSLGQLYEQYF.

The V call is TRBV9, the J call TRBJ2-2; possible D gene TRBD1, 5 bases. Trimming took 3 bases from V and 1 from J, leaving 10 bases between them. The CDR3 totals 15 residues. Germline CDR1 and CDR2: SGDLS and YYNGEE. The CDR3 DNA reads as TGTGCCAGCAGCGGTGGGGCGAGGAACACCGGGGAGCTGTTTTTT. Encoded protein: CASSGGARNTGELFF.

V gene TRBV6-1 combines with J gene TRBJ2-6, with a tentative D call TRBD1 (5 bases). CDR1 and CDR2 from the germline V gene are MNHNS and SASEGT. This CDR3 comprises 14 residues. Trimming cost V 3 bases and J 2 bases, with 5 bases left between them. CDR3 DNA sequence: TGTGCCAGCAGTGACAGGGCTGGGGCCAACGTCCTGACTTTC. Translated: CASSDRAGANVLTF.

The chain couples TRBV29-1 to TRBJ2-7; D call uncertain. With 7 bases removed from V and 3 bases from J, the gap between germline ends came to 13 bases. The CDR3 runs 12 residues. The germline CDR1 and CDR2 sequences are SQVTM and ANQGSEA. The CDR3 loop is CSAADGFYEQYF. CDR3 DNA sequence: TGCAGCGCCGCGGACGGATTCTACGAGCAGTACTTC.

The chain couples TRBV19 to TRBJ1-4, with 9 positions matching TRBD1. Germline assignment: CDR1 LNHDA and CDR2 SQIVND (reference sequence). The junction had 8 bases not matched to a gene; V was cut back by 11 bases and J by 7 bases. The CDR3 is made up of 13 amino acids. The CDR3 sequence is CAGSDRGGEKLFF. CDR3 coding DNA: TGTGCCGGGTCCGACAGGGGGGGTGAAAAACTGTTTTTT.

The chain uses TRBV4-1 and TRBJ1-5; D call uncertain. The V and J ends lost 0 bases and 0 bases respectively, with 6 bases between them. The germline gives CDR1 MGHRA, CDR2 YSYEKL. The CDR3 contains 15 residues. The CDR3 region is CASSQDPYSNQPQHF. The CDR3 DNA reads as TGCGCCAGCAGCCAAGACCCGTATAGCAATCAGCCCCAGCATTTT.

The chain's CDR3 is CSVDPPGLAAYEQFF. DNA for the CDR3: TGCAGCGTTGATCCGCCGGGACTAGCGGCCTATGAGCAGTTCTTC. V and J are TRBV29-1 and TRBJ2-1, with 11 nucleotides matching TRBD2. Germline assignment: CDR1 SQVTM and CDR2 ANQGSEA. The CDR3 has 15 residues. V was clipped by 3 bases and J by 8 bases; unmatched bases: 9.

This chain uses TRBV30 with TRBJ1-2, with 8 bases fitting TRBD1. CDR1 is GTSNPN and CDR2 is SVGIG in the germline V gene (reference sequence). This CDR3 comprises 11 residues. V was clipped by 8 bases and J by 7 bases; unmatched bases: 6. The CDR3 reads CAQTGGVGYTF. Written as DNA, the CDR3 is TGTGCCCAAACAGGGGGGGTTGGCTACACCTTC.

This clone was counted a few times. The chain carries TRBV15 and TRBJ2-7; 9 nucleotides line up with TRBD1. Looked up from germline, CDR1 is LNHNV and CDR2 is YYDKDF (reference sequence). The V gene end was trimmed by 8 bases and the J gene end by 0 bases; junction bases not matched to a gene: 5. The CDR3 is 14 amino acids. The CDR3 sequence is CATGTGKGSYEQYF. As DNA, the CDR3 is TGTGCCACCGGGACAGGGAAGGGCTCCTACGAGCAGTACTTC.

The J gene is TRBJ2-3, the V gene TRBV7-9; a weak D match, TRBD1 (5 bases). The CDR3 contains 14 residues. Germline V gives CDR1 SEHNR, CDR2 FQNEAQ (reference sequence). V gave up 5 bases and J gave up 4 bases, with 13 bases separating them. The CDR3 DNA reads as TGTGCCAGCAGCGCCCGACAGAGTTCAGATACGCAGTATTTT. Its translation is CASSARQSSDTQYF.

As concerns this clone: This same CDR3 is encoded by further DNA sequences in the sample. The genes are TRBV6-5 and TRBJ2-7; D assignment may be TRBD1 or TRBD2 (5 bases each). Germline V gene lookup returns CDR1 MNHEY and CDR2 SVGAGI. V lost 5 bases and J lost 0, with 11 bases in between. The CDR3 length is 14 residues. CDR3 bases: TGTGCCAGCAGTCCCGGGGCGAGCTCCTACGAGCAGTACTTC. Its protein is CASSPGASSYEQYF.

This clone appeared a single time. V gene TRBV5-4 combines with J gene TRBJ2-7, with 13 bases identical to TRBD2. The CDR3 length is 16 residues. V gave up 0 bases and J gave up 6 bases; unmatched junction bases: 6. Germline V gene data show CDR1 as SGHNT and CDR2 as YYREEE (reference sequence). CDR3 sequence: CASSLGPGLAGREQYF. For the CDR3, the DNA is TGTGCCAGCAGCTTGGGACCGGGACTAGCGGGACGCGAGCAGTACTTC.